Detailed here is one T cell receptor (beta chain). Its antigen remains unidentified. TCRdb processed the reads anew with MiXCR; each CDR3 protein has one entry. The sample gives about 700,000 distinct CDR3 sequences, 30% to 40% of which show up once; 18% is in the top ten. The V segment lost 7 bases and the J segment 1 base; nucleotides outside the gene matches: 4. Germline CDR1 is SGHAT and CDR2 is FQDESV (reference sequence). This CDR3 is built from 14 residues. This sample was included in a study of T cell repertoires in cytomegalovirus infection. Across the whole study: Public signatures in TCR beta pointed to CMV infection and matching HLA type.

Whole-study results and caveats: CMV carriers having the relevant HLA were flagged by cumulative public TCR beta family frequency. Dominating the ex vivo response were TCR beta clonotypes that were CMV-specific and HLA-C-restricted.

Sequencing was performed on cultured PBMCs, taken from culture after CMV antigen stimulation. This chain joins TRBV11-1 and TRBJ2-1; 7 bases are a match to TRBD1. The source of this sequence is a human donor in good health (CMV status not recorded). Some clones in this sample may be carry-over from other donors' samples. The DNA of the CDR3 is TGTGCCAGCACTGACAGGGCTTCCTACAATGAGCAGTTCTTC. Amino acid sequence: CASTDRASYNEQFF.